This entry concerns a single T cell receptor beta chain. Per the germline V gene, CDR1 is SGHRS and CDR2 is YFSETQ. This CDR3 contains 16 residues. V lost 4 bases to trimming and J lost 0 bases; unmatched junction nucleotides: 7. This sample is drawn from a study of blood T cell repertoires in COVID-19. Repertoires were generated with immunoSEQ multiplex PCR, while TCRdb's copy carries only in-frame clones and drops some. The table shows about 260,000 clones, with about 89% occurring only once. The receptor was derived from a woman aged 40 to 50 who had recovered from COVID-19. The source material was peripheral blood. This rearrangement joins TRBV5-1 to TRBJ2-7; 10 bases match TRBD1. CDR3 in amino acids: CASSPTGQGGSYEQYF. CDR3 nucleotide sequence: TGCGCCAGCAGCCCGACCGGACAGGGGGGCTCCTACGAGCAGTACTTC.